This T cell receptor (beta chain) was documented in a study of regulatory T cells in long-lasting Graves disease. General study findings and limits: In persistent patients, shared public clonotypes (roughly 2,700) outnumbered those in new patients (around 1,000).

Documented time point: newly diagnosed GD, antithyroid drugs for less than 3 months. TCR sequences were obtained from RNA taken from PBMCs. Many counts were recorded for this clonotype. Its antigen is not identified. Building the TCR beta libraries relied on iRepertoire HTBI primers, and CDR3 regions underwent Arm-PCR. MiXCR, run by TCRdb on the multiplex PCR reads, gives a single entry per CDR3 protein. The profile shows about 220,000 distinct CDR3 sequences, roughly 19% of them singletons. Germline V gives CDR1 GTSNPN, CDR2 SVGIG (reference sequence). The V gene end was trimmed by 7 bases and the J gene end by 4 bases; junction bases not matched to a gene: 11. CDR3 size: 14 residues. These data are also associated with another study on T cells in Graves' hyperthyroidism and ophthalmopathy. That report notes: Absent ophthalmopathy progression within 18 months defined stable Graves' hyperthyroidism. TCR CDR3 underwent first-round RT-PCR with the HTBI primer set. Progression to ophthalmopathy was predicted a median of approximately 6.4 months early.

This clonotype originated in a woman aged 25 to 39 with Graves disease. Source: peripheral blood mononuclear cells (PBMCs), taken at new diagnosis, from a patient treated with antithyroid drugs. The chain combines TRBV30 with TRBJ1-1, with 8 bases that match TRBD1. CDR3 loop: CASTRTGKSTEAFF. DNA for the CDR3: TGTGCCTCTACCCGGACAGGGAAGAGCACTGAAGCTTTCTTT.